The clone carrying this TCR beta chain has only a few counts. As every portion of the isolated RNA was reverse transcribed, the sequencing read expressed TCRB transcripts. Method: immunoSEQ multiplex PCR; TCRdb's copy keeps in-frame clones and lacks some. The data contain roughly 250,000 clones, about 10% of them singletons. Germline CDR1 reads SGDLS; CDR2 reads YYNGEE. V lost 0 bases and J 7 bases, leaving 13 bases between the germline ends. This CDR3 comprises 14 residues. These data originate in a study of beta chain features in type 1 diabetes. This receptor was taken from a woman in her late teens or twenties in good health. Material for sequencing was naive CD4+ T cells from blood. The rearrangement uses TRBV9 and TRBJ1-2, with a possible D match to TRBD1 (5 bases). The CDR3: CASSVDRPMGGYTF. The CDR3 DNA sequence: TGTGCCAGCAGCGTAGACAGGCCGATGGGTGGCTACACCTTC.